This T cell receptor (beta chain) is from a study of T cells in Graves' hyperthyroidism and ophthalmopathy. Overall study findings and caveats: The model's output predicted ophthalmopathy at a median of around 6.9 months prior to onset. From stable hyperthyroidism, ophthalmopathy was separated by a 13 V-J model.

The CDR3 has 14 residues. Germline loops: CDR1 SGDLS, CDR2 YYNGEE. The J segment lost 7 bases and the V segment lost 0 bases, leaving 5 bases of the junction unmatched. This clonotype was counted many times. Its target is not known. The CDR3 regions of TCR beta were amplified from RNA transcripts. The HTBI primer set drove a first-round RT-PCR of the TCR CDR3. TCRdb redid the calling of the multiplex PCR reads with MiXCR, one entry per CDR3 protein. The sample contains about 550,000 distinct CDR3 sequences, less than 25% of which appear only once. Uncontrolled infection, other autoimmune disease, pregnancy or lactation barred patients from enrollment.

This rearrangement joins TRBV9 to TRBJ1-1; TRBD1 agrees at 8 bases. The sequence was obtained from a man younger than 35 with Graves' hyperthyroidism. The material sequenced was blood. The CDR3, as DNA: TGTGCCAGCAGCGTAGACGGGACAGGTCTTGAAGCTTTCTTT. This codes for CASSVDGTGLEAFF.